This TCR beta chain was identified during a study of T-cell memory formation after mild COVID-19. Across the study: Largely donor-specific sequence clusters came from a couple of donors.

TCRalpha and TCRbeta libraries used 5'RACE with constant-segment primers and UMIs. A single record per CDR3 protein comes from TCRdb applying MiXCR to the 5' RACE reads. The data contain 540,000 or so distinct CDR3 sequences, 20% of them singletons. Germline V CDR1 and CDR2: MGHRA, YSYEKL. Trimming cost V 2 bases and J 0 bases; bases outside gene matches: 6. This CDR3 has 16 amino acids. About this clonotype itself: Its antigen is not identified.

Overall study results and limits: Second-wave clones reaching peak frequency on day 37 lacked confirmed SARS-CoV-2 specificity.

The sequence came from an adult woman who had mild COVID-19 (a few samples of this study predate the infection). Cell type and time point are not known. The sample was PBMCs or a T cell subset sorted from them (not recorded which). This rearrangement joins TRBV4-1 to TRBJ2-5; 7 bases align to TRBD1. The CDR3 sequence is CASSQRQGLDQETQYF. CDR3 nucleotide sequence: TGCGCCAGCAGCCAACGACAGGGATTGGACCAAGAGACCCAGTACTTC.